A selection of T cell receptor beta chains follows, all from one sample in a study of response to subunit inactivated influenza vaccine. MiXCR was run by TCRdb on the RT-PCR reads, yielding one entry per CDR3 protein. Of some 850,000 distinct CDR3 sequences listed, less than 20% were seen once; the top ten hold 9.5% to 13%. This specimen consisted of PBMCs from blood, obtained more than 4 days after vaccination. The receptors derive from a man aged 45-65 years who received an inactivated influenza vaccine. CDR3s include the opening cysteine and the closing phenylalanine or tryptophan. A D gene is named only where the DNA matches it firmly. A row's size may be missing; if present it is once, few, many or a size class.

clone_size j_call d_call v_call cdr3_aa cdr3_nt
. TRBJ2-7 . TRBV5-1 CASSFRGGFSYEQYF TGCGCCAGCAGCTTTCGGGGCGGCTTCTCCTACGAGCAGTACTTC
. TRBJ1-2 . TRBV6-1 CASSPRLGYGYTF TGTGCCAGCAGCCCTAGGCTGGGCTATGGCTACACCTTC
few TRBJ2-7 . TRBV20-1 CSAITRPTYEQYF TGCAGTGCTATAACTAGGCCAACCTACGAGCAGTACTTC
many TRBJ2-7 TRBD1 TRBV6-1 CASSSGRTGDEQYF TGTGCCAGCAGCTCCGGCCGGACAGGGGACGAGCAGTACTTC
few TRBJ2-7 . TRBV5-1 CASSTDGSSYEQYF TGCGCCAGCAGCACGGACGGTAGCTCCTACGAGCAGTACTTC
. TRBJ1-2 TRBD1 TRBV6-1 CATHYGTESNYGYTF TGTGCCACCCATTATGGGACAGAGAGTAACTATGGCTACACCTTC
. TRBJ2-3 . TRBV5-1 CASSLDRSKAVTHYF TGCGCCAGCAGCTTGGACCGGAGTAAGGCTGTTACGCACTATTTT
. TRBJ2-1 . TRBV12-3/TRBV12-4 CASTPGTFSYNEQFF TGTGCCAGCACCCCGGGGACCTTCTCCTACAATGAGCAGTTCTTC
many TRBJ2-5 . TRBV20-1 CSARSQQETQYF TGCAGTGCTAGATCCCAGCAGGAGACCCAGTACTTC
. TRBJ2-3 . TRBV7-6 CASSYGQYRTDTQYF TGTGCCAGCAGCTACGGACAGTACCGCACAGATACGCAGTATTTT
. TRBJ2-1 TRBD2 TRBV6-5 CASSYKRGEQFF TGTGCCAGCAGTTACAAGCGGGGGGAGCAGTTCTTC
. TRBJ2-1 TRBD2 TRBV6-2/TRBV6-3 CASSQLSGRAGNEQFF TGTGCCAGCAGTCAGCTTAGCGGGAGGGCCGGCAATGAGCAGTTCTTC
. TRBJ2-1 TRBD2 TRBV6-2/TRBV6-3 CASRHTGTSFYNEQFF TGTGCCAGCAGACACACCGGGACTAGCTTCTACAATGAGCAGTTCTTC
many TRBJ1-2 . TRBV6-5 CASSYGTGNYGYTF TGCGCCAGCAGCTACGGAACTGGAAACTATGGCTACACCTTC
few TRBJ2-1 . TRBV20-1 CSARGASAHNEQFF TGCAGTGCTAGAGGGGCTAGCGCCCACAATGAGCAGTTCTTC
. TRBJ1-2 . TRBV28 CASSPDLWGYTF TGTGCCAGCAGCCCGGACTTGTGGGGCTACACCTTC
few TRBJ2-5 . TRBV20-1 CSARDFQETQYF TGCAGTGCTCGGGACTTTCAAGAGACCCAGTACTTC